A selection of T cell receptor beta chains follows, all from one sample in a study of human T cells and chemical hapten exposure. A single record per CDR3 protein comes from TCRdb applying MiXCR to the RACE reads. The table shows approximately 43,000 distinct CDR3 sequences, with under 5% occurring only once. The material sequenced was whole blood, taken in connection with sensitization to the hapten diphenylcyclopropenone (DPC). Receptors were obtained from a man aged 50 to 60 with alopecia areata. Some clones in this sample may be carry-over from other donors' samples. Each CDR3 is given with its conserved first and last residue. A D gene is named only where the DNA matches it firmly. Size tells how often a clone was seen (once, few, many) or the class of an expanded clone, and some rows leave it out.

>TRBJ2-7|many|-|TRBV25-1
TGTGCCAGCAGTGCACCGGGACAAAGCTTCTACGAGCAGTACTTC
CASSAPGQSFYEQYF
>TRBJ2-1|many|TRBD1|TRBV28
TGTGCCAGCAGTTTAACAGGGGACCCCTACAATGAGCAGTTCTTC
CASSLTGDPYNEQFF
>TRBJ2-3|-|-|TRBV5-4
TGTGTCAGCAGCGCTACATCATTGAGCACAGATACGCAGTATTTT
CVSSATSLSTDTQYF
>TRBJ1-1|many|TRBD1|TRBV11-2
TGTGCCAGCAGCCCCGACAGGGTTGTCGCTGAAGCTTTCTTT
CASSPDRVVAEAFF
>TRBJ2-3|many|TRBD2|TRBV19
TGTGCCAGTAGCCGTAGCGGGGGTGCCACAGATACGCAGTATTTT
CASSRSGGATDTQYF
>TRBJ2-1|many|-|TRBV21-1
TGTGCCAGCAGCCCCTGGGAGGGGACAGTCTCGTCCCACAAGTGGTTGAGCTCCTACAATGAGCAGTTCTTC
CASSPWEGTVSSHKWLSSYNEQFF
>TRBJ1-5|many|-|TRBV7-2
TGTGCCAGCAGCTTAGACCCTACCGAGCTTCGGCCCCAGCATTTT
CASSLDPTELRPQHF
>TRBJ2-4|many|-|TRBV24-1
TGTGCCACCAGTGGATCAGGGGACCAAAACATTCAGTACTTC
CATSGSGDQNIQYF
>TRBJ2-7|many|-|TRBV27
TGTGCCAGCAGCCCTGCGGGGGACAGGCTGGTCGGAGAGCAGTACTTC
CASSPAGDRLVGEQYF
>TRBJ1-2|many|-|TRBV28
TGTGCCAGCACCCTTCGAGTGAACGATGGCTACACCTTC
CASTLRVNDGYTF
>TRBJ1-1|many|-|TRBV6-2/TRBV6-3
TGTGCCAGCAGTTATCTGGGGGTAACTGAAGCTTTCTTT
CASSYLGVTEAFF
>TRBJ2-7|many|TRBD1|TRBV20-1
TGCAGTGCTAGAGATCGTGGGACAGGGGCCTACGAGCAGTACTTC
CSARDRGTGAYEQYF
>TRBJ2-1|many|TRBD2|TRBV29-1
TGCAGCGTGGTCCCTGGGGGAGGGGTACAGTTCTTC
CSVVPGGGVQFF
>TRBJ2-5|many|-|TRBV28
TGTGCCAGCAGTCACGACAGGTTCCAAGAGACCCAGTACTTC
CASSHDRFQETQYF
>TRBJ2-5|many|-|TRBV21-1
TGTGCCAGCAGCCTAGAGGGGGAAGAGACCCAGTACTTC
CASSLEGEETQYF
>TRBJ2-1|-|TRBD1|TRBV27
TGTGCCAGCACCCCAGAGACCGGGACAGAGTACAATGAGCAGTTCTTC
CASTPETGTEYNEQFF
>TRBJ2-3|many|-|TRBV5-5
TGTGCCAGCAGCTTGGTGGGGGCCGGAGATACGCAGTATTTT
CASSLVGAGDTQYF
>TRBJ2-1|many|TRBD2|TRBV11-3
TGTGCCAGCGGGACTAGCGGGTACAATGAGCAGTTCTTC
CASGTSGYNEQFF
>TRBJ2-3|many|-|TRBV20-1
TGCAGTGCTGTGAAACAGGGAATTGGCACAGATACGCAGTATTTT
CSAVKQGIGTDTQYF
>TRBJ2-3|many|TRBD1|TRBV5-1
TGCGCCAGCAGCCAAGCCGGACAGGGGGTCGCTGATACGCAGTATTTT
CASSQAGQGVADTQYF
>TRBJ2-2|many|TRBD2|TRBV12-3/TRBV12-4
TGTGCCAGCACTCCGGGACTAGCGGGAGGGATCGGGGAGCTGTTTTTT
CASTPGLAGGIGELFF
>TRBJ2-3|-|TRBD2|TRBV13
TGTGCCAGCAGCCGACCCTCGACTAGCGGGAAAGATGCCACAGATACGCAGTATTTT
CASSRPSTSGKDATDTQYF
>TRBJ1-1|many|-|TRBV25-1
TGTGCCAGCAGTGAAACGGGCGGCATGAACACTGAAGCTTTCTTT
CASSETGGMNTEAFF
>TRBJ1-5|many|-|TRBV5-5
TGTGCCAGCAGCCCGGACACAGGGACTCAGCCCCAGCATTTT
CASSPDTGTQPQHF
>TRBJ2-5|many|-|TRBV7-2
TGTGCCAGCAGCCCCTCCGGAGGGGGCGGAGAGACCCAGTACTTC
CASSPSGGGGETQYF
>TRBJ2-1|many|TRBD2|TRBV20-1
TGCAGTGCTAGAGATCGCCGGGAGGGCCGATCCAATGAGCAGTTCTTC
CSARDRREGRSNEQFF
>TRBJ2-3|many|-|TRBV5-1
TGCGCCAGCAGCTTGGCTCTAGATGGGGGCACAGATACGCAGTATTTT
CASSLALDGGTDTQYF
>TRBJ2-1|many|TRBD1|TRBV5-4
TGTGCCAGCAGTCCCGGGACAGGGTCCTACAATGAGCAGTTCTTC
CASSPGTGSYNEQFF
>TRBJ2-1|many|-|TRBV6-6
TGTGCCAGCAGTCCCTTTGGGCAGAGCTCCTACAATGAGCAGTTCTTC
CASSPFGQSSYNEQFF
>TRBJ2-7|many|TRBD1|TRBV20-1
TGCAGTGCTAGAGGCCAGACAGGGTCACACGAGCAGTACTTC
CSARGQTGSHEQYF
>TRBJ2-3|many|TRBD2|TRBV24-1
TGTGCCACCAGTGGGATTAGACTAGCGGGAGAAGCAGATACGCAGTATTTT
CATSGIRLAGEADTQYF
>TRBJ2-2|-|-|TRBV5-1
TGCGCCAGCAGCTCCGACGGGACGAACACCGGGGAGCTGTTTTTT
CASSSDGTNTGELFF
>TRBJ1-5|-|TRBD1|TRBV2
TGTGCCAGCAGTGATCAGGGGGCGGATGAGCCCCAGCATTTT
CASSDQGADEPQHF
>TRBJ1-4|few|TRBD1|TRBV14
TGTGCCAGCAGCCTACAGGGGGTCGCTAATGAAAAACTGTTTTTT
CASSLQGVANEKLFF
>TRBJ1-2|few|-|TRBV29-1
TGCAGCGTTGAAGAATTCACATTCTATGGCTACACCTTC
CSVEEFTFYGYTF
>TRBJ2-3|many|TRBD1|TRBV29-1
TGCAGCGTGGGCTGGACAGGGGGCACAGATACGCAGTATTTT
CSVGWTGGTDTQYF
>TRBJ2-7|many|TRBD2|TRBV6-2/TRBV6-3
TGTGCCAGCAACTTGGGACTAGCGGGAGTCTACGAGCAGTACTTC
CASNLGLAGVYEQYF
>TRBJ2-7|many|TRBD1|TRBV12-3/TRBV12-4
TGTGCCAGCACCGGCGCCCCCGGGACAGCTTACGAGCAGTACTTC
CASTGAPGTAYEQYF
>TRBJ1-5|many|-|TRBV4-2
TGTGCCAGCAGCCAACGAGCTACTAGCAATCAGCCCCAGCATTTT
CASSQRATSNQPQHF
>TRBJ2-1|many|-|TRBV2
TGTGCCAGCAGTGAAGCTGAGGGCCTAATGAGGTTCTTC
CASSEAEGLMRFF
>TRBJ2-1|many|-|TRBV28
TGTGCCAGCAGGGACCCGGGTAACTACAATGAGCAGTTCTTC
CASRDPGNYNEQFF
>TRBJ2-7|many|TRBD2|TRBV20-1
TGCAGTGCTACCGGACTAGCGTTTTACGAGCAGTACTTC
CSATGLAFYEQYF
>TRBJ2-3|many|-|TRBV20-1
TGCAGTGCTTCCAGGGTTCCGGGTCAGCTCACAGATACGCAGTATTTT
CSASRVPGQLTDTQYF
>TRBJ2-6|many|-|TRBV5-1
TGCGCCAGCAGCTTGGATGCTGGGTCGTACAGCTCTGGGGCCAACGTCCTGACTTTC
CASSLDAGSYSSGANVLTF
>TRBJ2-2|many|TRBD2|TRBV29-1
TGCAGCGCTCTGAGCGGGAAGGGTTGGACCGGGGAGCTGTTTTTT
CSALSGKGWTGELFF
>TRBJ2-3|-|-|TRBV29-1
TGCAGCGTTGACTTATACACAGATACGCAGTATTTT
CSVDLYTDTQYF
>TRBJ2-7|many|TRBD2|TRBV7-2
TGTGCCAGCAGATTAGCCGCTAGCGGGTTCCCCTACGAGCAGTACTTC
CASRLAASGFPYEQYF